This is a list of T cell receptor beta chains from one sample in a study of identical twins. MiXCR, applied by TCRdb to the 5' RACE reads, yields one record per CDR3 protein. The table shows about 480,000 distinct CDR3 sequences, with more than 13% occurring only once. A further study also used this sample, focusing on yellow fever vaccine responses in identical twins.

Sequenced sample: CD4+ T cells sorted from blood. Source of these receptors: a woman aged 18-30 years in good health. The conserved cysteine and the conserved F or W are not part of the CDR3 here. Each record gives: V gene, clone size, CDR3 protein. Some rows have no size entry. The others give once, few or many, or a class for an expanded clone.

>TRBV12-3/TRBV12-4|few
ATSRRDSNTGELF
>TRBV12-3/TRBV12-4|NA
ASSFKPNEKLF
>TRBV7-3|NA
ASSLRTLDTQY
>TRBV18|NA
ASSPLGVQETQY
>TRBV2|few
ASSGEYQETQY
>TRBV20-1|NA
SARVLAGGRDTQY
>TRBV4-3|NA
ASSQVVGGFEQY
>TRBV7-2|once
ASSLPTANSPLH
>TRBV24-1|few
ATSDLGQPQH
>TRBV9|NA
DSSVSSGQGPHEQY
>TRBV29-1|NA
SVAYGAGASYNEQF
>TRBV5-6|few
ASSLRPASGNTIY
>TRBV7-9|NA
ATKLAGVSDTQY
>TRBV12-3/TRBV12-4|few
ASTAGGSLNTEAF
>TRBV12-3/TRBV12-4|many
ASRTPGGPDTQY
>TRBV28|NA
ASSSPVAGSYYEQY
>TRBV2|few
ASSDGPYEQY
>TRBV5-1|many
ASSLFTLGNEQF
>TRBV2|few
ASNFVTGTGELF
>TRBV28|NA
ASSSPTVQETQY
>TRBV6-2/TRBV6-3|NA
ASRVGTSGKKTQY
>TRBV7-9|few
ASSYGQGYQFYEQY
>TRBV7-8|NA
ASSLVAYWF
>TRBV7-2|NA
ASSQSPNYGYT
>TRBV19|few
ASSPPPGGWQY
>TRBV5-1|few
ASRQDSDKNIQY
>TRBV5-6|few
ASSLFLSGGFTDTQY
>TRBV11-2|few
ASSSPSRGGSSYNEQF
>TRBV5-6|few
ASSIIAGVRGETQY
>TRBV6-2/TRBV6-3|NA
ASTRYGYEQF
>TRBV25-1|NA
ASGGTSGGPSYEQY
>TRBV3-1|NA
ASSPGLALNNEQF
>TRBV12-3/TRBV12-4|many
ASSLTRTPDIQY
>TRBV5-1|few
ASSLAGLAGPPYEQY
>TRBV5-1|many
ASSFVTGLASYNEQF
>TRBV9|NA
ASSQVGAETQY
>TRBV27|NA
ASSFLGLEQY
>TRBV4-2|many
ASSQDRGFSYEQY
>TRBV4-2|NA
ASSQDIRGEQF
>TRBV11-2|few
ASSQTGPLGGELF
>TRBV28|few
ASSFRDRPNYGYT
>TRBV6-4|few
ASSEAPTTGELF
>TRBV2|few
ASSDRGGRTDTQY
>TRBV27|NA
ANQPPYEQY
>TRBV29-1|NA
SGMTSGRKSEQY
>TRBV12-3/TRBV12-4|many
ASSPQGAGTEAF
>TRBV11-2|few
ASSLVASFDAIQY
>TRBV5-6|few
ASSLGGGRRRNTQY
>TRBV4-2|few
ASTPLASGTYSPSYEQY
>TRBV15|few
ATSRASQDTQY
>TRBV10-3|few
AISMERGSTGELF
>TRBV12-3/TRBV12-4|many
ASTQGQTNSPLH
>TRBV7-2|many
ASSLVAGNTEAF
>TRBV6-2/TRBV6-3|few
ASSYSPAESTDTQY
>TRBV21-1|few
ASSEDRAGELF
>TRBV3-1|NA
ASSTAGSLSYEQY
>TRBV5-1|few
ASSWLNSGSLGFGYT
>TRBV6-5|NA
ASSYPGANEQF
>TRBV27|NA
ASSLGGTNSYEQY
>TRBV6-1|few
ASSPTGLAGGELF